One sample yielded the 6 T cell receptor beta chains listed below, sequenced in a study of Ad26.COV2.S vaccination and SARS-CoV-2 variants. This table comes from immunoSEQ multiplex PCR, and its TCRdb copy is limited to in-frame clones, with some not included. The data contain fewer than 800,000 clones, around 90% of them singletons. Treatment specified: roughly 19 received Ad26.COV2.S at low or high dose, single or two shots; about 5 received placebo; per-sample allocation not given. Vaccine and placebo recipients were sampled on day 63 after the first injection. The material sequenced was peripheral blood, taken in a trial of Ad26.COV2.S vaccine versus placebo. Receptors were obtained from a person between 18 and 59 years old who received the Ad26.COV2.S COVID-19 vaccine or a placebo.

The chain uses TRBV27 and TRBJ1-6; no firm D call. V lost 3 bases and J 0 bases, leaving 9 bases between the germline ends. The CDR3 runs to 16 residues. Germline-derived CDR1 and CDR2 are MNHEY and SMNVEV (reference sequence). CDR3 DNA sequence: TGTGCCAGCAGTTTGAGCAGGCTCTCCTATAATTCACCCCTCCACTTT. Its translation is CASSLSRLSYNSPLHF.

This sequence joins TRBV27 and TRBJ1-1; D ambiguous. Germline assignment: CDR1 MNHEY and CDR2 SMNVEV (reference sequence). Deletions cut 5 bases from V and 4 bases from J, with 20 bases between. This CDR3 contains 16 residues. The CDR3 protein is CASSKGRAPEGTEAFF. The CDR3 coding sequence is TGTGCCAGCAGTAAAGGACGGGCCCCGGAGGGCACTGAAGCTTTCTTT.

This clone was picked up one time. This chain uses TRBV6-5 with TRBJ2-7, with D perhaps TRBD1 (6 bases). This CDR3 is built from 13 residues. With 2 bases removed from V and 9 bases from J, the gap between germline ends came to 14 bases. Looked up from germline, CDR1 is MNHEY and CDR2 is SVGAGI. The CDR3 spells CASSYEGQKWQYF. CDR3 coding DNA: TGTGCCAGCAGTTACGAAGGACAGAAATGGCAGTACTTC.

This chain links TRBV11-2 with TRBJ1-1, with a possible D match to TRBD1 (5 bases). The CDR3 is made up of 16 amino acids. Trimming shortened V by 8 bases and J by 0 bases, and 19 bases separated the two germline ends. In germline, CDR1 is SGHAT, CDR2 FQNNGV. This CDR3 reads CASSPGGRTLNTEAFF. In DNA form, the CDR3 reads TGTGCCAGCTCCCCTGGGGGGAGGACACTGAACACTGAAGCTTTCTTT.

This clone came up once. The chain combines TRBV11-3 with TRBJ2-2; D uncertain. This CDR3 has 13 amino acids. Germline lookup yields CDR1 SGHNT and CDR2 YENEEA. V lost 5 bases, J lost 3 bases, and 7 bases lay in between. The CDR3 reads CASSPQDTGELFF. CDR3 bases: TGTGCCAGCAGCCCGCAGGACACCGGGGAGCTGTTTTTT.

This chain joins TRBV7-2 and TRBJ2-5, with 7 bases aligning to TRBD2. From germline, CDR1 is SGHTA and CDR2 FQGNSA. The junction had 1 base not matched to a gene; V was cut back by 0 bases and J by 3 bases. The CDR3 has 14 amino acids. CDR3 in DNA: TGTGCCAGCAGCTTAGCGGGGGGGAAAGAGACCCAGTACTTC. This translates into CASSLAGGKETQYF.